The rows below give T cell receptor beta chains drawn from one sample of a study of T cells in Graves' hyperthyroidism and ophthalmopathy. TCRdb processed the multiplex PCR reads anew with MiXCR; each CDR3 protein has one entry. The sample has approximately 600,000 distinct CDR3 sequences, about 15% seen once. Specimen: blood. All receptors come from a woman aged 40 to 55 with Graves' ophthalmopathy. Both conserved end residues are part of each CDR3. The order of the fields is J gene, clone size, V gene, CDR3 length, D gene, CDR3 DNA, CDR3 protein. D genes are given only for firm matches. The size of a clone is reported for some rows only, either as once, few or many, or as a class for expanded clones.

TRBJ1-1 | - | TRBV6-5 | 15 | TRBD1 | TGTGCCAGCAGTTTTCCGGGACAGGACTACACTGAAGCTTTCTTT | CASSFPGQDYTEAFF
TRBJ2-5 | - | TRBV6-2/TRBV6-3 | 16 | TRBD2 | TGTGCCAGCAGTTACGTCGGTAGACTAGCGGGGGAGACCCAGTACTTC | CASSYVGRLAGETQYF
TRBJ2-2 | many | TRBV15 | 14 | - | TGTGCCACCAGCAGAGGGGACACTACCGGGGAGCTGTTTTTT | CATSRGDTTGELFF
TRBJ1-5 | - | TRBV18 | 15 | - | TGTGCCAGCTCCGAAGGCGGGGTAGGAGATCAGCCCCAGCATTTT | CASSEGGVGDQPQHF
TRBJ1-1 | many | TRBV5-1 | 13 | - | TGCGCCAGCAGCCCACAGACGGGCACTGAAGCTTTCTTT | CASSPQTGTEAFF
TRBJ2-5 | many | TRBV12-3/TRBV12-4 | 14 | TRBD1 | TGTGCCAGCAGTGGGGGACAGTCCCAAGAGACCCAGTACTTC | CASSGGQSQETQYF
TRBJ2-7 | many | TRBV12-3/TRBV12-4 | 14 | TRBD2 | TGTGCCAGCAGAAAAGGGACTACCTCCTACGAGCAGTACTTC | CASRKGTTSYEQYF
TRBJ2-7 | many | TRBV9 | 13 | - | TGTGCCAGCAGCGACGACAGCTCCTACGAGCAGTACTTC | CASSDDSSYEQYF
TRBJ2-2 | few | TRBV20-1 | 15 | - | TGCAGTGCTAGTGGGGGGGACAGTCCCACCGGGGAGCTGTTTTTT | CSASGGDSPTGELFF
TRBJ1-1 | many | TRBV29-1 | 14 | TRBD1 | TGCAGCGTTGGGACCCAGGAGGGGGCCACTGAAGCTTTCTTT | CSVGTQEGATEAFF
TRBJ1-2 | - | TRBV20-1 | 20 | - | TGCAGTGCTAGTGAAGTCCTATGGGGGGTGGCAGGGGTATTTAACTATGGCTACACCTTC | CSASEVLWGVAGVFNYGYTF
TRBJ2-1 | many | TRBV5-8 | 14 | - | TGTGCCAGCAGTGTAGCATACGAATCCAATGAGCAGTTCTTC | CASSVAYESNEQFF
TRBJ2-7 | few | TRBV11-2 | 17 | TRBD1 | TGTGCCAGCAGCCCAACCCCGGGACAGGGTTCCGACTACGAGCAGTACTTC | CASSPTPGQGSDYEQYF
TRBJ2-7 | few | TRBV11-2 | 13 | - | TGTGCCAGCAGCTTAATCCGGGGCCACGAGCAGTACTTC | CASSLIRGHEQYF
TRBJ1-1 | many | TRBV7-9 | 11 | - | TGTGCCAGCAGCTTATTCGCTGAAGCTTTCTTT | CASSLFAEAFF
TRBJ1-1 | few | TRBV5-1 | 16 | - | TGCGCCAGCAGCTTGGGTTCGGCTTTTATGAACACTGAAGCTTTCTTT | CASSLGSAFMNTEAFF
TRBJ2-7 | many | TRBV20-1 | 16 | - | TGCAGTGCTAGCTTTGGGCGACAGGATCTCCTTCGGGAGCAGTACTTC | CSASFGRQDLLREQYF
TRBJ2-2 | many | TRBV20-1 | 16 | - | TGCAGTGCTAGTTCGCAGTTTAGGGGTAACACCGGGGAGCTGTTTTTT | CSASSQFRGNTGELFF
TRBJ2-7 | many | TRBV6-2/TRBV6-3 | 13 | - | TGTGCCAGCAGTTACGGATATTCCTACGAGCAGTACTTC | CASSYGYSYEQYF
TRBJ2-7 | few | TRBV30 | 13 | - | TGTGCCTGGAGCCGCACCCCAGCGGGCGAGCAGTACTTC | CAWSRTPAGEQYF
TRBJ1-3 | many | TRBV28 | 15 | - | TGTGCCAGCAGTCCGCAGATCGGGTCCGGAAACACCATATATTTT | CASSPQIGSGNTIYF
TRBJ2-5 | many | TRBV2 | 17 | - | TGTGCCAGCAGTGAAGCCCTCCAGTTGGGAGTGGGAGAGACCCAGTACTTC | CASSEALQLGVGETQYF
TRBJ2-7 | many | TRBV12-3/TRBV12-4 | 15 | - | TGTGCCAGCAGTTCGATCGGGGGTTACTTCTACGAGCAGTACTTC | CASSSIGGYFYEQYF
TRBJ2-7 | many | TRBV20-1 | 15 | TRBD1 | TGCAGTGCCAGGGGGGGGGACAGGGGCATCTACGAGCAGTACTTC | CSARGGDRGIYEQYF
TRBJ2-3 | few | TRBV5-1 | 12 | - | TGCGCCAGCAGTGGTCTGCTGGATACGCAGTATTTT | CASSGLLDTQYF
TRBJ2-7 | many | TRBV29-1 | 12 | TRBD1 | TGCAGCGTTGGACAGGGGGCTTACGAGCAGTACTTC | CSVGQGAYEQYF
TRBJ2-7 | many | TRBV12-3/TRBV12-4 | 14 | - | TGTGCCAGTACCATCGGGACGACTCAGGACGAGCAGTACTTC | CASTIGTTQDEQYF
TRBJ1-2 | few | TRBV2 | 14 | TRBD1 | TGTGCCAGCAGTGACCAGGGGGTCGGCGGTGGCTACACCTTC | CASSDQGVGGGYTF
TRBJ1-2 | - | TRBV30 | 13 | TRBD1 | TGTGCCTGGAGGAGACAGGGGGCGGATGGCTACACCTTC | CAWRRQGADGYTF
TRBJ1-2 | many | TRBV7-9 | 14 | - | TGTGCCAGCAGCTTAGGCGCAGGGTTCGATGGCTACACCTTC | CASSLGAGFDGYTF
TRBJ2-5 | few | TRBV30 | 13 | - | TGTGCCTGGGGGGGGGGGCAGCAAGAGACCCAGTACTTC | CAWGGGQQETQYF
TRBJ2-2 | - | TRBV6-2/TRBV6-3 | 15 | - | TGTGCCAGCAGTTACGATGGGGCTACCACCGGGGAGCTGTTTTTT | CASSYDGATTGELFF
TRBJ1-2 | - | TRBV2 | 14 | - | TGTGCCAGCAGTGAAGTGGGGGGGGCTGGGGGCTACACCTTC | CASSEVGGAGGYTF
TRBJ2-5 | few | TRBV7-9 | 16 | - | TGTGCCAGCAGCCCGCATGGGGGGCGGGCGTGGGAGACCCAGTACTTC | CASSPHGGRAWETQYF
TRBJ2-7 | many | TRBV12-3/TRBV12-4 | 13 | - | TGTGCCAGCAGTTTGGCAGGGGACCATGAGCAGTACTTC | CASSLAGDHEQYF
TRBJ2-2 | - | TRBV6-1 | 16 | - | TGTGCCAGCAGTGTCATCCCCCAGTTGAACACCGGGGAGCTGTTTTTT | CASSVIPQLNTGELFF
TRBJ2-5 | - | TRBV12-3/TRBV12-4 | 17 | - | TGTGCCAGCAGTTTATGGGACGGCGGGGCGTCAAGGGAGACCCAGTACTTC | CASSLWDGGASRETQYF
TRBJ2-5 | many | TRBV28 | 15 | - | TGTGCCAGCAGTTTAAGTAAGGGGATCCCCTGGACCCAGTACTTC | CASSLSKGIPWTQYF
TRBJ2-4 | many | TRBV6-5 | 15 | - | TGTGCCAGCAGTCTACGGGACCGGGAACAAAACATTCAGTACTTC | CASSLRDREQNIQYF
TRBJ2-2 | few | TRBV7-8 | 14 | - | TGTGCCAGCAGCTTCCGAGAGAACACCGGGGGGCTGTTTTTT | CASSFRENTGGLFF
TRBJ2-7 | many | TRBV27 | 15 | - | TGTGCCAGCAGAAAGAAGTGGAGTCAAGAATACGAGCAGTACTTC | CASRKKWSQEYEQYF
TRBJ1-1 | many | TRBV5-1 | 14 | TRBD1 | TGTGCCAGCAGTTGGGGACAGGGGAACACTGAAGCTTTCTTT | CASSWGQGNTEAFF
TRBJ1-2 | many | TRBV6-5 | 14 | - | TGTGCCAGCAGTACTTACCCCGGGAGCTATGGCTACACCTTC | CASSTYPGSYGYTF
TRBJ2-2 | - | TRBV5-1 | 16 | TRBD2 | TGCGCCAGCAGCTTGCCATCTAGCGGGAACACCGGGGAGCTGTTTTTT | CASSLPSSGNTGELFF
TRBJ2-2 | many | TRBV20-1 | 16 | TRBD2 | TGCAGTGCTAGAGATCTACTAGCGGGAGGGATCGGGGAGCTGTTTTTT | CSARDLLAGGIGELFF
TRBJ1-2 | - | TRBV18 | 15 | TRBD1 | TGTGCCAGCTCCCGGGGACAGGGGGCCAGCCATGGCTACACCTTC | CASSRGQGASHGYTF
TRBJ2-5 | many | TRBV6-5 | 14 | TRBD1 | TGTGCCAGCAGTCCGACAGGGGGCTTTGAGACCCAGTACTTC | CASSPTGGFETQYF
TRBJ2-7 | many | TRBV7-6 | 14 | - | TGTGCCAGCAGCCCCGGCCCTGCGGGCTACGAGCAGTACTTC | CASSPGPAGYEQYF
TRBJ2-2 | few | TRBV29-1 | 14 | - | TGCAGCGTTGAAGCGGGGACCGGGGGCGGGGAGCTGTTTTTT | CSVEAGTGGGELFF
TRBJ2-2 | many | TRBV30 | 11 | - | TGTGCCTGGAGGCGTGCCGGGGAGCTGTTTTTT | CAWRRAGELFF
TRBJ2-7 | - | TRBV2 | 14 | - | TGTGCCAGCACCCAGGTACAAAATCCCTACGAGCAGTACTTC | CASTQVQNPYEQYF
TRBJ2-2 | few | TRBV6-2/TRBV6-3 | 15 | - | TGTGCCAGCACTTCGGCGAGGGCAAGCACCGGGGAGCTGTTTTTT | CASTSARASTGELFF
TRBJ2-4 | many | TRBV20-1 | 14 | TRBD1 | TGCAGTGCTCGCCAGTCCGGACAGGGCGACATTCAGTACTTC | CSARQSGQGDIQYF
TRBJ1-5 | many | TRBV20-1 | 15 | TRBD1 | TGCAGTGCTACCTTCTACAGGGGCAGCAATCAGCCCCAGCATTTT | CSATFYRGSNQPQHF
TRBJ1-2 | many | TRBV11-2 | 14 | TRBD1 | TGTGCCAGCGGACCCCAGCCAGGGGGCTATGGCTACACCTTC | CASGPQPGGYGYTF
TRBJ1-6 | many | TRBV6-5 | 13 | - | TGTGCCAGCAGAATTAGGGGAAACTCACCCCTCCACTTT | CASRIRGNSPLHF
TRBJ2-7 | many | TRBV10-3 | 16 | TRBD2 | TGTGCCATCAGGCTTGGTCAGGCGGGAGGGGGCTACGAGCAGTACTTC | CAIRLGQAGGGYEQYF
TRBJ1-5 | - | TRBV12-3/TRBV12-4 | 11 | - | TGTGCCAGCAGCCGTACCAGTAATCAGCATTTT | CASSRTSNQHF
TRBJ2-1 | many | TRBV7-3 | 14 | TRBD2 | TGTGCCAGCAGCCCTCTGGGACTAGCAGATGAGCAGTTCTTC | CASSPLGLADEQFF